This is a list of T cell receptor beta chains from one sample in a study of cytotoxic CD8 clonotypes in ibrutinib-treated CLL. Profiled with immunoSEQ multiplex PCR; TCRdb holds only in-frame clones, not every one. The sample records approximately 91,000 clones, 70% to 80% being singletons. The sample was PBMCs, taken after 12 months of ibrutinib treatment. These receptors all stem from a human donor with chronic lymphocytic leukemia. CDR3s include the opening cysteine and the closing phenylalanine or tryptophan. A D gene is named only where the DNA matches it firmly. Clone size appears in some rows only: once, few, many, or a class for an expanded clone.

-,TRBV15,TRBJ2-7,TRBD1,CATSRDQGVQYF,TGTGCCACCAGCAGAGATCAGGGGGTTCAGTACTTC
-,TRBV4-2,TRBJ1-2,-,CASSQGVPGYGYTF,TGTGCCAGCAGCCAAGGTGTTCCAGGATATGGCTACACCTTC
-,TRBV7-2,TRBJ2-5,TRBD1,CASTRTGLGETQYF,TGTGCCAGCACCCGGACAGGGCTGGGAGAGACCCAGTACTTC
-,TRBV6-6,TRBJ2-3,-,CASSPGANTDTQYF,TGTGCCAGCAGTCCAGGGGCGAACACAGATACGCAGTATTTT
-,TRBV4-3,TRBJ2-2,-,CASSPPASGELFF,TGCGCCAGCAGCCCCCCGGCCTCCGGGGAGCTGTTTTTT
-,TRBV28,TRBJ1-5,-,CASSSTPGRGNQPQHF,TGTGCCAGCAGTTCCACCCCGGGGCGAGGCAATCAGCCCCAGCATTTT
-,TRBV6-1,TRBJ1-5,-,CAVGPQHF,TGCGCAGTTGGGCCCCAGCATTTT
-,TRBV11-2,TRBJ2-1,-,CASSSPPGAPSSYNEQFF,TGTGCCAGCAGCTCACCCCCGGGCGCCCCGAGCTCCTACAATGAGCAGTTCTTC
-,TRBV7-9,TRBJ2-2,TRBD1,CASSTDRVAGELFF,TGTGCCAGCAGCACAGACAGGGTGGCCGGGGAGCTGTTTTTT
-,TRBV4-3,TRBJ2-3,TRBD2,CASSQQLAGGADTQYF,TGCGCCAGCAGCCAGCAACTAGCGGGGGGCGCAGATACGCAGTATTTT
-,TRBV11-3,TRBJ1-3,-,CASSLWGGTIYF,TGTGCCAGCAGCTTATGGGGAGGCACCATATATTTT
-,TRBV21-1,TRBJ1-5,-,CASGSNQPQHF,TGTGCCAGCGGTAGCAATCAGCCCCAGCATTTT
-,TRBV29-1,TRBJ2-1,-,CSVEGAGPRGNEQFF,TGCAGCGTTGAAGGGGCGGGCCCCCGGGGCAATGAGCAGTTCTTC
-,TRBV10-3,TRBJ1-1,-,CAITQGGSTEAFF,TGTGCCATCACCCAAGGGGGGAGCACTGAAGCTTTCTTT
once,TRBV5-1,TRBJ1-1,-,CASSLQGRYTEAFF,TGCGCCAGCAGCTTGCAGGGGAGGTATACTGAAGCTTTCTTT
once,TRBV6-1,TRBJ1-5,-,CASVGGSNQPQHF,TGTGCCAGCGTTGGTGGTTCTAATCAGCCCCAGCATTTT
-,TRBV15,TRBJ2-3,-,CATSRDRGSDTQYF,TGTGCCACCAGCAGAGATCGAGGGTCAGATACGCAGTATTTT
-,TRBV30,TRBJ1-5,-,CAWSVGAGDQPQHF,TGTGCCTGGAGTGTCGGGGCCGGGGATCAGCCCCAGCATTTT
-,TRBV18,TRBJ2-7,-,CASSPPSSYEQYF,TGTGCCAGCTCACCACCTAGCTCCTACGAGCAGTACTTC
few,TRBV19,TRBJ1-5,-,CASTDPTPGRADYSNQPQHF,TGTGCCAGTACCGACCCGACCCCGGGGCGGGCAGATTATAGCAATCAGCCCCAGCATTTT
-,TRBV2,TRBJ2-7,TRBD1,CASSESPDRGGFPAYEQYF,TGTGCCAGCAGTGAAAGCCCAGACAGGGGAGGATTCCCCGCCTACGAGCAGTACTTC
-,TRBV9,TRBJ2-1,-,CASSDAYRERGRGNEQFF,TGTGCCAGCAGCGATGCCTATAGGGAGCGCGGAAGGGGCAATGAGCAGTTCTTC
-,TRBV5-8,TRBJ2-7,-,CASSSGGLGQYF,TGTGCCAGCAGCTCCGGGGGTCTCGGGCAGTACTTC
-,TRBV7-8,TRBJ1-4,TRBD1,CASSLAHAGQGGEKLFF,TGTGCCAGCAGCTTAGCCCACGCGGGACAGGGCGGTGAAAAACTGTTTTTT
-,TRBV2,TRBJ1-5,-,CASSEARQQVPQHF,TGTGCCAGCAGTGAAGCGCGGCAGCAGGTGCCCCAGCATTTT
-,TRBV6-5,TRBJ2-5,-,CASSYRGRETQYF,TGTGCCAGCAGTTACCGGGGACGGGAGACCCAGTACTTC
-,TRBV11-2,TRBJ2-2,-,CASSPPSVTGELFF,TGTGCCAGCAGCCCCCCCAGCGTTACCGGGGAGCTGTTTTTT
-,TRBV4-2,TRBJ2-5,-,CASSQAGGGGRGETQYF,TGTGCCAGCAGCCAAGCCGGTGGGGGCGGGAGAGGGGAGACCCAGTACTTC
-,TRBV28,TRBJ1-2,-,CASRVQTALYGYTF,TGTGCCAGCAGGGTTCAGACCGCCCTCTATGGCTACACCTTC
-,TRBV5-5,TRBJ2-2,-,CASSLGTAGTGELFF,TGTGCCAGCAGCTTGGGCACGGCGGGGACCGGGGAGCTGTTTTTT
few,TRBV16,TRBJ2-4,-,CASSQPTPNIQYF,TGTGCCAGCAGCCAACCGACGCCAAACATTCAGTACTTC
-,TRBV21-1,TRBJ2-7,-,CASSKAGQSYEQYF,TGTGCCAGCAGCAAAGCGGGACAGTCCTACGAGCAGTACTTC
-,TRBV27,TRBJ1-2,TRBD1,CASSLYQGGYGYTF,TGTGCCAGCAGTTTATATCAGGGGGGATATGGCTACACCTTC
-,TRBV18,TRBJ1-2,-,CASSWTANNYGYTF,TGTGCCAGCTCCTGGACAGCCAATAACTATGGCTACACCTTC
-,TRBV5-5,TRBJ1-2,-,CASSLTGLSPYGYTF,TGTGCCAGCAGTCTGACGGGCCTATCCCCTTATGGCTACACCTTC
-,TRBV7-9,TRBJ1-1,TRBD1,CASSSQGVNTEAFF,TGTGCCAGCAGCTCCCAGGGGGTGAACACTGAAGCTTTCTTT
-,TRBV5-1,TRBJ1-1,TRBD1,CASSLGPGGPTEAFF,TGCGCCAGCAGCTTGGGTCCAGGGGGCCCCACTGAAGCTTTCTTT
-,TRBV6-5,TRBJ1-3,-,CASSYSGAGGWNTIYF,TGTGCCAGCAGTTACTCAGGGGCCGGAGGGTGGAACACCATATATTTT
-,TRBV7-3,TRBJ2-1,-,CASSLSPGTDNEQFF,TGTGCCAGCAGCTTGTCGCCAGGGACGGACAATGAGCAGTTCTTC
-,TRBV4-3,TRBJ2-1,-,CASSQARGWVNEQFF,TGCGCCAGCAGCCAAGCCCGGGGTTGGGTTAATGAGCAGTTCTTC
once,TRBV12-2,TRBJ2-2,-,CASRSRGVQGARSGELFF,TGTGCAAGTCGCTCACGTGGGGTACAGGGGGCCCGCAGCGGGGAGCTGTTTTTT
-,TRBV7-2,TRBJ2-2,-,CASSLAFAELFF,TGTGCCAGCAGCTTAGCCTTCGCGGAGCTGTTTTTT
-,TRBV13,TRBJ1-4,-,CASSRRVLGEKLFF,TGTGCCAGCAGCCGACGGGTTCTGGGTGAAAAACTGTTTTTT
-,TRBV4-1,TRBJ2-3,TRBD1,CASSPPTGHSTDTQYF,TGCGCCAGCAGCCCGCCGACAGGGCATAGCACAGATACGCAGTATTTT
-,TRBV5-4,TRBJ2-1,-,CASSSAGHNEQFF,TGTGCCAGCAGCTCAGCGGGTCACAATGAGCAGTTCTTC
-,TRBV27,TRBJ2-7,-,CASSLAGAGSYEQYF,TGTGCCAGCAGTTTAGCGGGGGCGGGCTCCTACGAGCAGTACTTC
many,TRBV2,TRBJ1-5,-,CASSAGEGQPQHF,TGTGCCAGCAGTGCAGGGGAGGGACAGCCCCAGCATTTT
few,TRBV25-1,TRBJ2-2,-,CASSKEVAAAGELFF,TGTGCCAGCAGTAAGGAGGTAGCGGCGGCCGGGGAGCTGTTTTTT
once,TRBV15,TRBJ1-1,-,CATSRQMNTEAFF,TGTGCCACCAGCAGACAGATGAACACTGAAGCTTTCTTT
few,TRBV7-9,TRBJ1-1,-,CASSPRTSWGTEAFF,TGTGCCAGCAGCCCTAGGACCAGTTGGGGCACTGAAGCTTTCTTT
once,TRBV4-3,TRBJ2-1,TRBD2,CASSRGTSGLNEQFF,TGCGCCAGCAGCAGGGGGACTAGCGGGTTGAATGAGCAGTTCTTC
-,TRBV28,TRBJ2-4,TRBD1,CASSRQGSRGNIQYF,TGTGCCAGCAGCAGACAGGGCTCTAGGGGGAACATTCAGTACTTC
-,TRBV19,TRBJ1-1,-,CASSDPWSAEAFF,TGTGCCAGTAGTGACCCCTGGAGCGCTGAAGCTTTCTTT
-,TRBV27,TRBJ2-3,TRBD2,CASSLVAGPDTQYF,TGTGCCAGCAGTTTGGTAGCGGGGCCGGATACGCAGTATTTT
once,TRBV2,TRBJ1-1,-,CATGEQPNTEAFF,TGTGCCACGGGGGAGCAACCGAACACTGAAGCTTTCTTT
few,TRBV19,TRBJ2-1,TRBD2,CASSKSGLAGENEQFF,TGTGCCAGTAGTAAATCGGGACTAGCGGGAGAGAATGAGCAGTTCTTC
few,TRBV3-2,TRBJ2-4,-,CASSRDQYF,TGTGCCAGCAGCCGGGATCAGTACTTC
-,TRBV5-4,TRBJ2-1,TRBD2,CASGVAGDYNEQFF,TGTGCCAGCGGTGTTGCGGGGGACTACAATGAGCAGTTCTTC
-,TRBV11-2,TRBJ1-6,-,CASSPSYNSPLHF,TGTGCCAGCAGCCCCTCCTATAATTCACCCCTCCACTTT